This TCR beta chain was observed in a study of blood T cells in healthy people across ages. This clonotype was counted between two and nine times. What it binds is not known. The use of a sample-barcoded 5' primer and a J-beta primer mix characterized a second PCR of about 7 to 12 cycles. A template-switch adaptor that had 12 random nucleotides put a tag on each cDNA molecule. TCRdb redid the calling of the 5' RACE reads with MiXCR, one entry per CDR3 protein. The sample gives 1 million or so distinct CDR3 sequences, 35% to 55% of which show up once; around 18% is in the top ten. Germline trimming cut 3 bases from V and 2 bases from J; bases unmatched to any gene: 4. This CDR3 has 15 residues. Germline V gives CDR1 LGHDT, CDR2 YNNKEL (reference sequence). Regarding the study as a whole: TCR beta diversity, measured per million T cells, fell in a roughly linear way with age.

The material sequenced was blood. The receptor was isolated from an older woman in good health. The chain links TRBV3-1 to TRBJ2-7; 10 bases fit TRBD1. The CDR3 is CASSQTGTGAYEQYF. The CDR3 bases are TGTGCCAGCAGCCAGACCGGGACAGGGGCCTACGAGCAGTACTTC.